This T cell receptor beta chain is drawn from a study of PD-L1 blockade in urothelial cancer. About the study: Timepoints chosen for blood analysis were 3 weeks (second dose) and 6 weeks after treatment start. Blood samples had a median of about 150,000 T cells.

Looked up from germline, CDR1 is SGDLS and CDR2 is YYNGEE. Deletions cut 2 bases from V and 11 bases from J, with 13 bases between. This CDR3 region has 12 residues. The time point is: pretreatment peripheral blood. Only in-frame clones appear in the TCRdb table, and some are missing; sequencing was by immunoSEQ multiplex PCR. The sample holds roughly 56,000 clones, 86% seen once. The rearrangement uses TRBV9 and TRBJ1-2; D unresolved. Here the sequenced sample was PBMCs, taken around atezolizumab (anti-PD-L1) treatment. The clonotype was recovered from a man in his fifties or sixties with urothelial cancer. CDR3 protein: CASSVERGRYTF. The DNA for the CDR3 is TGTGCCAGCAGCGTTGAACGCGGTCGATACACCTTC.